This is a list of T cell receptor beta chains from one sample in a study of CD8 T cells in ankylosing spondylitis. Via MiXCR, TCRdb re-called the 5' RACE reads, giving one row per CDR3 protein. The table lists 150,000 to 200,000 distinct CDR3 sequences, approximately 20% of them singletons. The sequencing input was blood, either unsorted or a sorted T cell fraction (not recorded which). Receptors were obtained from a male donor with ankylosing spondylitis or in good health (not recorded which). Both conserved end residues are part of each CDR3. The order of the fields is CDR3 length, D gene, clone size, V gene, J gene, CDR3 DNA, CDR3 protein. The D gene is left open where the match is weak. Size is omitted from some rows. Given values are once, few, many or a class for expanded clones.

length: 17; D: TRBD2; size: many; V: TRBV5-1; J: TRBJ2-2; DNA: TGCGCCAGCAGCTCCATAACTAGCGGCAAGGGGACCGGGGAGCTGTTTTTT; CDR3: CASSSITSGKGTGELFF
length: 13; D: -; size: many; V: TRBV5-1; J: TRBJ2-3; DNA: TGCGCCAGCAGCTTGGCCAGGCCGGATACGCAGTATTTT; CDR3: CASSLARPDTQYF
length: 11; D: -; size: many; V: TRBV30; J: TRBJ2-7; DNA: TGTGCCTGGCATAGGGGGTACGAGCAGTACTTC; CDR3: CAWHRGYEQYF
length: 12; D: -; size: many; V: TRBV5-1; J: TRBJ1-1; DNA: TGCGCCAGCAGCTTGGAAGGGCGGCACGCTTTCTTT; CDR3: CASSLEGRHAFF
length: 16; D: -; size: -; V: TRBV7-3; J: TRBJ2-1; DNA: TGTGCCAGCAGCTTGCTCCAGGGAAGCTCCTACAATGAGCAGTTCTTC; CDR3: CASSLLQGSSYNEQFF
length: 14; D: -; size: many; V: TRBV20-1; J: TRBJ1-2; DNA: TGCAGTGCTAGAGATCCGTCGGGGGCCCATGGCTACACCTTC; CDR3: CSARDPSGAHGYTF
length: 13; D: -; size: -; V: TRBV5-1; J: TRBJ2-2; DNA: TGCGCCCCCCCGGAGGACCCCACCGGGGAGCTGTTTTTT; CDR3: CAPPEDPTGELFF
length: 11; D: -; size: -; V: TRBV19; J: TRBJ2-1; DNA: TGTGCCAGTAGTATAGGCTCGGAGCAGTTCTTC; CDR3: CASSIGSEQFF
length: 13; D: TRBD2; size: -; V: TRBV28; J: TRBJ2-3; DNA: TGTGCCAGCAGTGGGAGGGAGACAGATACGCAGTATTTT; CDR3: CASSGRETDTQYF
length: 16; D: TRBD2; size: many; V: TRBV5-1; J: TRBJ2-3; DNA: TGCGCCAGCAGCTTCAGCGGGAGTGCGGTTAGAGATACGCAGTATTTT; CDR3: CASSFSGSAVRDTQYF
length: 14; D: -; size: -; V: TRBV11-2; J: TRBJ1-1; DNA: TGTGCCAGCAGACAGACACGGATTATAACTGAAGCTTTCTTT; CDR3: CASRQTRIITEAFF
length: 14; D: TRBD1; size: many; V: TRBV6-1; J: TRBJ1-1; DNA: TGTGCCAGCAGTCCGGGACAGATGAACACTGAAGCTTTCTTT; CDR3: CASSPGQMNTEAFF
length: 13; D: -; size: few; V: TRBV11-2; J: TRBJ2-7; DNA: TGTGCCAGCAGCTTAGATTCAGTTTACGAGCAGTACTTC; CDR3: CASSLDSVYEQYF
length: 17; D: TRBD2; size: many; V: TRBV5-1; J: TRBJ2-1; DNA: TGCGCCAGCAGCTTGGTTGGTCTAGCGGGCTCCTACAATGAGCAGTTCTTC; CDR3: CASSLVGLAGSYNEQFF
length: 18; D: TRBD1; size: -; V: TRBV28; J: TRBJ1-4; DNA: TGTGCCAGCAGTTCCGCCGGACAGGGGGTGAGTACTAATGAAAAACTGTTTTTT; CDR3: CASSSAGQGVSTNEKLFF
length: 16; D: -; size: many; V: TRBV15; J: TRBJ1-3; DNA: TGTGCCACCAGCAGGCAGACTTCAACCTCTGGAAACACCATATATTTT; CDR3: CATSRQTSTSGNTIYF
length: 15; D: TRBD2; size: -; V: TRBV5-4; J: TRBJ2-1; DNA: TGTGCCAGCAGCTTATGGCGGGAGGGATACAATGAGCAGTTCTTC; CDR3: CASSLWREGYNEQFF
length: 14; D: -; size: -; V: TRBV5-1; J: TRBJ2-4; DNA: TGCGCCAGCAGTCCTGGCGGAGGGGTAAACATTCAGTACTTC; CDR3: CASSPGGGVNIQYF
length: 15; D: -; size: few; V: TRBV7-2; J: TRBJ1-3; DNA: TGTGCCAGCAGCTTAGCAGGGCTCTTTGGAAACACCATATATTTT; CDR3: CASSLAGLFGNTIYF
length: 13; D: -; size: -; V: TRBV18; J: TRBJ1-4; DNA: TGTGCCAGCTCACCACAGTACGATGAAAAACTGTTTTTT; CDR3: CASSPQYDEKLFF
length: 14; D: -; size: few; V: TRBV7-2; J: TRBJ1-5; DNA: TGTGCCAGCAGCCGGCGGGGGGGTGATCAGCCCCAGCATTTT; CDR3: CASSRRGGDQPQHF
length: 14; D: TRBD1; size: many; V: TRBV6-1; J: TRBJ2-1; DNA: TGTGCCAGCAGTCTCAGGACAGGCCCGCTCGAGACCTTCTTC; CDR3: CASSLRTGPLETFF
length: 14; D: -; size: many; V: TRBV12-3/TRBV12-4; J: TRBJ2-5; DNA: TGTGCCAGCAGTTTCCCCCTAGCCCCAGAGACCCAGTACTTC; CDR3: CASSFPLAPETQYF
length: 16; D: TRBD2; size: few; V: TRBV11-2; J: TRBJ2-3; DNA: TGTGCCAGCAGCTTAGGGACTAGCGGGAGGAAAGATACGCAGTATTTT; CDR3: CASSLGTSGRKDTQYF
length: 15; D: -; size: -; V: TRBV28; J: TRBJ1-4; DNA: TGTGCCAGCAGTTTGGGCCCAGGGAGAGGTGAAAAACTGTTTTTT; CDR3: CASSLGPGRGEKLFF
length: 14; D: -; size: -; V: TRBV18; J: TRBJ1-2; DNA: TGTGCCAGCTCACCGGCAGGGAGGTTCTATGGCTACACCTTC; CDR3: CASSPAGRFYGYTF
length: 14; D: TRBD2; size: many; V: TRBV27; J: TRBJ2-1; DNA: TGTGCCAGCAGTTTACGGGCGGGAGTTAATGAGCAGTTCTTC; CDR3: CASSLRAGVNEQFF
length: 15; D: TRBD1; size: -; V: TRBV11-2; J: TRBJ2-2; DNA: TGTGCCAGCAGCGGGGGACAGGGGGTATGGGGGGAGCTGTTTTTT; CDR3: CASSGGQGVWGELFF
length: 14; D: TRBD1; size: many; V: TRBV12-3/TRBV12-4; J: TRBJ2-7; DNA: TGTGCCAGCAGTAGATGGACAGGGGTGGACGAGCAGTACTTC; CDR3: CASSRWTGVDEQYF
length: 16; D: -; size: -; V: TRBV20-1; J: TRBJ2-1; DNA: TGCAGTGCTACAGGGGCAGTGACTAACCCCTACAATGAGCAGTTCTTC; CDR3: CSATGAVTNPYNEQFF
length: 9; D: -; size: -; V: TRBV20-1; J: TRBJ2-1; DNA: TGCAGTGCTAGGCATGAGCAGTTCTTC; CDR3: CSARHEQFF
length: 16; D: TRBD1; size: -; V: TRBV4-1; J: TRBJ2-2; DNA: TGCGCCAGCAGCCAAGGCGGGACAGGGCCCACCGGGGAGCTGTTTTTT; CDR3: CASSQGGTGPTGELFF
length: 12; D: -; size: many; V: TRBV20-1; J: TRBJ2-1; DNA: TGCAGTGCTAGACAAGATAGGACTGAGCAGTTCTTC; CDR3: CSARQDRTEQFF
length: 15; D: TRBD2; size: few; V: TRBV6-1; J: TRBJ2-7; DNA: TGTGCCAGCAGAACACGACTAGCGGGAGACTACGAGCAGTACTTC; CDR3: CASRTRLAGDYEQYF
length: 15; D: TRBD1; size: many; V: TRBV5-1; J: TRBJ2-1; DNA: TGCGCCAGCAGCTCAGCCGGGACAGGGGGCGATGAGCAGTTCTTC; CDR3: CASSSAGTGGDEQFF
length: 18; D: TRBD2; size: many; V: TRBV20-1; J: TRBJ2-1; DNA: TGCAGTGCTAGCCGGTCGGCAATAGCGGGACTGTTTGGCAATGAGCAGTTCTTC; CDR3: CSASRSAIAGLFGNEQFF
length: 14; D: -; size: many; V: TRBV14; J: TRBJ2-2; DNA: TGTGCCAGCAGCCAAGATTGGGACACCGGGGAGCTGTTTTTT; CDR3: CASSQDWDTGELFF
length: 16; D: TRBD1; size: -; V: TRBV20-1; J: TRBJ1-1; DNA: TGCAGTGCTAAATGGACAGGGGGCGTATTCTTAGCTGAAGCTTTCTTT; CDR3: CSAKWTGGVFLAEAFF
length: 14; D: -; size: -; V: TRBV29-1; J: TRBJ1-1; DNA: TGCAGCGTTGTGCCGGGGGCACTGAACACTGAAGCTTTCTTT; CDR3: CSVVPGALNTEAFF
length: 16; D: TRBD2; size: -; V: TRBV20-1; J: TRBJ2-1; DNA: TGCAGTGCTTTTGATAGTAGCGGGGGCTTTAACAATGAGCAGTTCTTC; CDR3: CSAFDSSGGFNNEQFF
length: 15; D: TRBD2; size: many; V: TRBV20-1; J: TRBJ2-7; DNA: TGCAGTGCTAGACCTGAGCGGGAGGGCCTAAACGAGCAGTACTTC; CDR3: CSARPEREGLNEQYF
length: 10; D: -; size: -; V: TRBV7-3; J: TRBJ2-7; DNA: TGTGCCAGCAAGGTCTACGAGCAGTACTTC; CDR3: CASKVYEQYF
length: 15; D: -; size: many; V: TRBV29-1; J: TRBJ2-7; DNA: TGCAGCGTTGAGGAAAAAAGGTTATGGAGTCACGAGCAGTACTTC; CDR3: CSVEEKRLWSHEQYF
length: 15; D: TRBD2; size: many; V: TRBV6-5; J: TRBJ2-3; DNA: TGTGCCAGCAGTTACTCAGGACTAGCTACAGATACGCAGTATTTT; CDR3: CASSYSGLATDTQYF
length: 15; D: -; size: few; V: TRBV7-9; J: TRBJ1-5; DNA: TGTGCCAGCAGCCCAGGGGACACTAGCAATCAGCCCCAGCATTTT; CDR3: CASSPGDTSNQPQHF
length: 12; D: -; size: -; V: TRBV28; J: TRBJ2-7; DNA: TGTGCCAGCAGTTTACCTCTCTTGCGGCAGTACTTC; CDR3: CASSLPLLRQYF
length: 15; D: TRBD1; size: many; V: TRBV28; J: TRBJ1-1; DNA: TGTGCCAGCAGTTTACGAGGGGGCTACTACGTGGAAGCTTTCTTT; CDR3: CASSLRGGYYVEAFF
length: 14; D: -; size: few; V: TRBV6-1; J: TRBJ2-1; DNA: TGTGCCAGCTCCTCGGAGGGACCCCCGGTTGAGCAGTTCTTC; CDR3: CASSSEGPPVEQFF
length: 12; D: TRBD1; size: many; V: TRBV20-1; J: TRBJ2-3; DNA: TGCAGTGCTACACAGGGGGCAGATACGCAGTATTTT; CDR3: CSATQGADTQYF
length: 13; D: -; size: many; V: TRBV20-1; J: TRBJ1-2; DNA: TGCAGTGCCAGGGCGGCCGGGGGCTATGGCTACACCTTC; CDR3: CSARAAGGYGYTF
length: 16; D: TRBD2; size: many; V: TRBV24-1; J: TRBJ2-5; DNA: TGTGCCACCAGTGATTCCGGGACTAGCGGGAGTGAGACCCAGTACTTC; CDR3: CATSDSGTSGSETQYF
length: 13; D: -; size: -; V: TRBV3-1; J: TRBJ1-1; DNA: TGTGCCAGCAGCCAAGGAGCGGGGGGTCCGGCTTTCTTT; CDR3: CASSQGAGGPAFF
length: 13; D: -; size: -; V: TRBV6-1; J: TRBJ2-3; DNA: TGTGCCAGCACGGCCCCTAGCACAGATACGCAGTATTTT; CDR3: CASTAPSTDTQYF
length: 12; D: -; size: few; V: TRBV7-9; J: TRBJ1-3; DNA: TGTGCCAGCGGCGGACAGCCGAACACCATATATTTT; CDR3: CASGGQPNTIYF
length: 10; D: -; size: medium-sized; V: TRBV29-1; J: TRBJ2-2; DNA: TGCAGCGTTGGCGCCGGGGAGCTGTTTTTT; CDR3: CSVGAGELFF
length: 13; D: -; size: many; V: TRBV5-1; J: TRBJ1-5; DNA: TGCGCCAGCAGCTTGCAGGGAGCTCAGCCCCAGCATTTT; CDR3: CASSLQGAQPQHF
length: 15; D: -; size: few; V: TRBV29-1; J: TRBJ1-2; DNA: TGCAGCGCTACCGGCCCCAGAGGCAGGGACTATGGCTACACCTTC; CDR3: CSATGPRGRDYGYTF
length: 15; D: TRBD1; size: few; V: TRBV30; J: TRBJ1-2; DNA: TGTGCCTGGATACCCGGGACAGGGCAAACTGGTTTCTACACCTTC; CDR3: CAWIPGTGQTGFYTF